A selection of T cell receptor beta chains follows, all from one sample in a study of blood T cell repertoires in COVID-19. Clones were sequenced by immunoSEQ multiplex PCR, and TCRdb holds only the in-frame ones, with some missing. The profile shows around 270,000 clones, 65% to 85% of them singletons. Sample: peripheral blood. All receptors come from a woman aged 40 to 50 who had recovered from COVID-19. Each CDR3 is given without its conserved first and last residue. The order of the fields is V gene, J gene, CDR3 protein.

>TRBV19|TRBJ1-2
ASSIGEQLGYGYT
>TRBV12-3/TRBV12-4|TRBJ1-2
ASSFRDSYGYT
>TRBV29-1|TRBJ2-4
SVVTANIQY
>TRBV30|TRBJ1-6
AWSPGTALNSPLH
>TRBV5-1|TRBJ1-2
ASSSGTGFHYGYT
>TRBV27|TRBJ2-7
ASSLRTSGGLLSYEQY
>TRBV6-5|TRBJ2-1
ASSRAAGAYNEQF
>TRBV6-1|TRBJ2-7
ASSEVWGWNEQY
>TRBV18|TRBJ2-7
ASSPRTGLSSYEQY
>TRBV6-6|TRBJ2-3
ASTTGGPGDTQY
>TRBV28|TRBJ1-6
ASSRQADSPLH
>TRBV9|TRBJ2-3
ASSPRTGTSTDTQY
>TRBV13|TRBJ2-2
ASSFPFSANTGELF
>TRBV2|TRBJ1-2
ASTGVDYGYT
>TRBV25-1|TRBJ2-7
ASSEFGGSSYEQY
>TRBV13|TRBJ2-5
ASSLRLAGGRETQY
>TRBV3-1/TRBV3-2|TRBJ2-6
ASSQRGSGANVLT
>TRBV7-3|TRBJ2-1
ASSRTSGGYNEQF
>TRBV15|TRBJ2-7
ATSRDPRHEQY